Detailed here is one T cell receptor (beta chain). Its antigen is still unknown. These data originate in a study of response to subunit inactivated influenza vaccine. This CDR3 is 13 amino acids long. The germline V gene has CDR1 SGHAT and CDR2 FQNNGV. Trimming removed 3 bases at V and 5 bases at J, with 10 bases between. Whole-study results and caveats: New T cells are recruited in small numbers by each seasonal influenza vaccination, according to the authors' suggestion.

TCRdb reprocessed the RT-PCR reads via MiXCR and lists one record per CDR3 protein. This table holds approximately 500,000 distinct CDR3 sequences, 10% to 15% found once. The chain links TRBV11-2 to TRBJ2-5; D is unresolved. The sequence was obtained from a man aged 45-65 years who received an inactivated influenza vaccine. This material consisted of PBMCs from blood, taken around seven weeks after vaccination. The CDR3 loop reads CASSFRDGETQYF. The CDR3 bases are TGTGCCAGCAGCTTCCGAGATGGGGAGACCCAGTACTTC.